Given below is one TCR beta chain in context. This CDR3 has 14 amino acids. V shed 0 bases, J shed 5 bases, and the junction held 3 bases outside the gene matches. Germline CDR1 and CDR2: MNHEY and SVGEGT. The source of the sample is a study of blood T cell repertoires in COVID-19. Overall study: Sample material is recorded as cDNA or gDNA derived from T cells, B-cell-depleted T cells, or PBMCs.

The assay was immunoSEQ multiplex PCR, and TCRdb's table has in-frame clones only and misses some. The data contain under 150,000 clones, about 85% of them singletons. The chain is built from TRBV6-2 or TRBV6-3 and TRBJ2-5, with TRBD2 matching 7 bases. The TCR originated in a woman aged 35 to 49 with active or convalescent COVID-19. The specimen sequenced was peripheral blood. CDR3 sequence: CASSYSGLPETQYF. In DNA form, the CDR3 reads TGTGCCAGCAGTTACTCGGGACTACCCGAGACCCAGTACTTC.